The 3 T cell receptor beta chains below were found in one sample sequenced in a study of cytomegalovirus exposure and HLA in healthy donors. 60 Vbeta and 13 Jbeta primers were used in PCR. Method: immunoSEQ multiplex PCR; TCRdb's copy keeps in-frame clones and lacks some. The sample holds 150,000 to 250,000 clones, approximately 85% seen once. Sequenced material: PBMCs. These receptor sequences come from a woman between 45 and 65 years old in good health and CMV-seronegative.

This chain connects TRBV29-1 to TRBJ1-5, with D perhaps TRBD1 (6 bases). CDR3 length: 13 residues. The V gene lost 4 bases and the J gene lost 4 bases, with 11 bases spanning the gap. CDR1 and CDR2 from the germline V gene are SQVTM and ANQGSEA. CDR3 in amino acids: CSVGGTPNQPQHF. The CDR3 DNA follows: TGCAGCGTTGGGGGGACACCTAATCAGCCCCAGCATTTT.

This clone was recorded a few times. The gene calls are TRBV11-2 and TRBJ1-1; the D is unclear. The CDR3 has 15 amino acids. V lost 5 bases and J lost 4, with 17 bases in between. Germline V gene data show CDR1 as SGHAT and CDR2 as FQNNGV. DNA of the CDR3: TGTGCCAGCAGCCTCCCAATCGGCTCGGGCACTGAAGCTTTCTTT. It codes for CASSLPIGSGTEAFF. The whole variable domain, filled in from reference TRBV11-2 and TRBJ1-1, reads EAGVAQSPRYKIIEKRQSVAFWCNPISGHATLYWYQQILGQGPKLLIQFQNNGVVDDSQLPKDRFSAERLKGVDSTLKIQPAKLEDSAVYLCASSLPIGSGTEAFFGQGTRLTVV.

The chain carries TRBV28 and TRBJ1-5; 7 positions agree with TRBD1. The CDR3 spans 15 residues. In germline, CDR1 is MDHEN, CDR2 SYDVKM. J gave up 2 bases and V 7 bases, and 8 bases lay outside the gene matches. CDR3 residues: CASTKGGGGNQPQHF. CDR3 sequence (DNA): TGTGCCAGCACTAAAGGGGGCGGAGGCAATCAGCCCCAGCATTTT.